The rows below give T cell receptor beta chains drawn from one sample of a study of regulatory T cells in long-lasting Graves disease. TCRdb re-analysed the multiplex PCR reads in MiXCR, keeping a single row per CDR3 protein. Here the sample spans 450,000 to 700,000 distinct CDR3 sequences, 13% being singletons. The sample was also reused in another study, on T cells in Graves' hyperthyroidism and ophthalmopathy.

The sample was peripheral blood mononuclear cells (PBMCs), taken at new diagnosis, from a patient treated with antithyroid drugs. These receptors originate from a man aged 25-40 years with Graves disease. Both conserved end residues are part of each CDR3. D genes are given only for firm matches. Rows give clone size only sometimes, using once, few, many, or a class for an expanded clone.

NA | TRBJ2-4 | many | TRBV12-3/TRBV12-4 | TGTGCCAGCAGATCGGGCCTGGGAAACATTCAGTACTTC | CASRSGLGNIQYF
TRBD1 | TRBJ1-1 | many | TRBV10-1 | TGCGCCAGCAGGGGACAGAGGGACACTGAAGCTTTCTTT | CASRGQRDTEAFF
TRBD1 | TRBJ1-1 | many | TRBV12-3/TRBV12-4 | TGTGCCAGCAGTTTAGACAGGGGTGATGAAGCTTTCTTT | CASSLDRGDEAFF
TRBD2 | TRBJ2-3 | many | TRBV10-3 | TGTGCCATCAGTGTCGGGGGGGAGGCAGATACGCAGTATTTT | CAISVGGEADTQYF
NA | TRBJ2-1 | NA | TRBV5-1 | TGCGCCAGCAGCTTGGCGGCTAGTGTAAGCAATGAGCAGTTCTTC | CASSLAASVSNEQFF
NA | TRBJ2-2 | few | TRBV5-6 | TGTGCCAGCAGCTTCGTCGGAGAGGGGAGCACCGGGGAGCTGTTTTTT | CASSFVGEGSTGELFF
NA | TRBJ1-4 | NA | TRBV29-1 | TGCAGCGTTGGCCAGGGTCCCAAAAAACTGTTTTTT | CSVGQGPKKLFF
TRBD1 | TRBJ2-7 | many | TRBV2 | TGTGCCAGCACCCCAAGAGGTACAGGGGGGTTGGGGCAGTACTTC | CASTPRGTGGLGQYF
TRBD2 | TRBJ2-1 | many | TRBV7-8 | TGTGCCAGCAGCTTAAAATCTAGCGGGATCCCTTCCTACAATGAGCAGTTCTTC | CASSLKSSGIPSYNEQFF
TRBD2 | TRBJ2-3 | few | TRBV13 | TGTGCCAGCAGCTTAGGTAGCGGGAGCGGAACAGATACGCAGTATTTT | CASSLGSGSGTDTQYF
NA | TRBJ2-7 | many | TRBV5-1 | TGCGCCAGCAGCTTGTACCCCCAGGGCGACTACGAGCAGTACTTC | CASSLYPQGDYEQYF
NA | TRBJ2-7 | NA | TRBV30 | TGTGCCTGGAGTGTTTTAAGAACTACATACGAGCAGTACTTC | CAWSVLRTTYEQYF
NA | TRBJ2-3 | many | TRBV7-2 | TGTGCCAGCAGCTGGAGGCGGCTGAGCACAGATACGCAGTATTTT | CASSWRRLSTDTQYF
NA | TRBJ2-1 | few | TRBV5-4 | TGTGCCAGCAGCTTAACCGCCGAGGGTGAGCAGTTCTTC | CASSLTAEGEQFF
NA | TRBJ1-5 | many | TRBV5-1 | TGCGCCAGCAGCACGGCAGGGGCAGTGGGCCAGCCCCAGCATTTT | CASSTAGAVGQPQHF
NA | TRBJ2-7 | NA | TRBV6-4 | TGTGCCAGCGGCAGCGGGACAGGTGTCTACGAGCAGTACTTC | CASGSGTGVYEQYF
TRBD1 | TRBJ1-2 | many | TRBV25-1 | TGTGCCAGCAGTGAACCTCGGGGGACAGGGCACTCCTCCTATGGCTACACCTTC | CASSEPRGTGHSSYGYTF
NA | TRBJ2-7 | many | TRBV13 | TGTGCCAGCAGCTTAGTGACGGGCTACGAGCAGTACTTC | CASSLVTGYEQYF
TRBD1 | TRBJ2-7 | few | TRBV29-1 | TGCAGCGTGAGGGGACAGACCACTTCCTACGAGCAGTACTTC | CSVRGQTTSYEQYF
TRBD2 | TRBJ2-5 | once | TRBV2 | TGTGCCAGCAGTGACTCATGGGCGGGAGGGAGGGAGACCCAGTACTTC | CASSDSWAGGRETQYF
TRBD2 | TRBJ2-7 | many | TRBV7-3 | TGTACCAGCAGCCCCCAGGCTAGCGGAACCTACGCGCAGTACTTC | CTSSPQASGTYAQYF
NA | TRBJ2-2 | many | TRBV3-1 | TGTGCCAGCAGCCAAGTGACAGTGATGTCCGGGGAGCTGTTTTTT | CASSQVTVMSGELFF
TRBD1 | TRBJ2-7 | NA | TRBV30 | TGTGCCTGGGAAACAGGGGAGTACGAGCAGTACTTC | CAWETGEYEQYF
NA | TRBJ1-5 | many | TRBV27 | TGTGCCAGCAGTTTATGGGGGGGCAATCAGCCCCAGCATTTT | CASSLWGGNQPQHF
NA | TRBJ2-2 | many | TRBV27 | TGTGCCAGCAGTTTATACGGATTCACCGGGGAGCTGTTTTTT | CASSLYGFTGELFF
NA | TRBJ1-1 | many | TRBV12-3/TRBV12-4 | TGTGCCAGCAGTTTGTACGGTGAAGCTTTCTTT | CASSLYGEAFF
NA | TRBJ2-1 | NA | TRBV14 | TGTGCCAGCAGCCAAGATTGGAGGGTTAGACAGGGTTACAATGAGCAGTTCTTC | CASSQDWRVRQGYNEQFF
TRBD2 | TRBJ2-5 | many | TRBV15 | TGTGCCACCAGCAGAGATGGGACTAGCGGGTACCAAGAGACCCAGTACTTC | CATSRDGTSGYQETQYF
NA | TRBJ1-2 | many | TRBV30 | TGTGCCTGGAGTGTAGCGATGGGACATCTAGGGGGCTACACCTTC | CAWSVAMGHLGGYTF